What follows are 27 T cell receptor beta chains derived from one specimen sequenced in a study of blood T cell repertoires in COVID-19. Sequenced by immunoSEQ multiplex PCR; TCRdb stores in-frame clones only, minus some. Altogether some 110,000 clones are present, around 81% being singletons, with the ten largest covering more than 30%. Sequenced sample: peripheral blood. These receptors came from a man older than 75 with acute or convalescent COVID-19.

The chain couples TRBV3-1 (or the pseudogene TRBV3-2) to TRBJ2-5; 7 bases match TRBD1. Trimming removed 1 base from V and 9 bases from J; junction bases left unmatched: 2. This CDR3 is 12 amino acids long. Germline lookup yields CDR1 LGHDT and CDR2 YNNKEL (reference sequence). The CDR3: CASSQGQGSQYF. In DNA form, the CDR3 reads TGTGCCAGCAGCCAAGGACAGGGTTCCCAGTACTTC.

The V call is TRBV12-3 or TRBV12-4, the J call TRBJ1-1; D remains ambiguous. The germline V and J ends were trimmed by 6 bases and 0 bases, with 5 bases remaining between them. The CDR3 spans 12 residues. Here the CDR3 reads CASRRLNTEAFF. The CDR3 DNA follows: TGTGCCAGCAGGAGGCTGAACACTGAAGCTTTCTTT.

J is TRBJ1-6 and V is TRBV9; D ambiguous. The germline V and J ends were trimmed by 0 bases and 2 bases, with 6 bases remaining between them. Germline assignment: CDR1 SGDLS and CDR2 YYNGEE. The CDR3 runs 15 residues. The CDR3 nucleotides are TGTGCCAGCAGCGTAGGGCCCACCTATAATTCACCCCTCCACTTT. Translating it yields CASSVGPTYNSPLHF.

The V call is TRBV4-2, the J call TRBJ2-1; TRBD1 aligns across 10 bases. This CDR3 is built from 15 residues. The junction had 3 bases not matched to a gene; V was cut back by 3 bases and J by 4 bases. Germline V CDR1 and CDR2: LGHNA, YNFKEQ. The CDR3 sequence: CASSQTGGAYNEQFF. DNA of the CDR3: TGTGCCAGCAGCCAGACAGGGGGCGCGTACAATGAGCAGTTCTTC.

The genes are TRBV4-3 and TRBJ1-2, with D unclear. The CDR3 runs 14 residues. Germline V gives CDR1 LGHNA, CDR2 YSLEER. Between the trimmed V and J ends, which lost 0 bases and 7 bases, there was a span of 12 bases. The CDR3 spells CASSQDGSRPGYTF. The CDR3 region has the DNA TGCGCCAGCAGCCAAGATGGGAGCCGCCCTGGCTACACCTTC.

This chain links TRBV5-4 with TRBJ1-3; D is perhaps TRBD1 (5 bases). CDR3 length equals 14 residues. V lost 4 bases, J lost 2 bases, and 10 bases lay in between. Germline V gene lookup returns CDR1 SGHNT and CDR2 YYREEE (reference sequence). CDR3 protein: CASSLGTPGNTIYF. CDR3 coding DNA: TGTGCCAGCAGCCTAGGGACTCCTGGAAACACCATATATTTT.

The rearrangement links TRBV6-6 to TRBJ1-4; no definite D call. CDR1 MNHNY and CDR2 SVGAGI come from the germline V gene (reference sequence). This CDR3 spans 12 amino acids. The V end lost 6 bases, the J end lost 16 bases, and 18 bases lay between the germline ends. Here the CDR3 reads CASSPPRTGPFF. The CDR3, as DNA: TGTGCCAGCAGCCCCCCCCGTACTGGGCCGTTTTTT.

The chain recombines TRBV24-1 with TRBJ1-2, with TRBD1 matching over 9 bases. Germline V lookup: CDR1 KGHDR, CDR2 SFDVKD. V lost 5 bases and J lost 8; bases outside the gene matches: 5. The CDR3 runs to 13 residues. DNA of the CDR3: TGTGCCACCAGTGGTCCGGACAGGGGCGGCTACACCTTC. Translation: CATSGPDRGGYTF.

The gene calls are TRBV18 and TRBJ1-2; maybe TRBD1 (5 bases). The CDR3 length is 13 residues. The germline V gene encodes CDR1 KGHSH and CDR2 LQKENI. With 2 bases removed from V and 6 bases from J, the gap between germline ends came to 10 bases. For the CDR3, the DNA is TGTGCCAGCTCACCAGCCAGGGTAGATGGCTACACCTTC. It is translated as CASSPARVDGYTF.

V gene TRBV5-1 combines with J gene TRBJ2-1; 10 bases agree with TRBD2. Germline-derived CDR1 and CDR2 are SGHRS and YFSETQ. The CDR3 sequence is 16 residues long. Unmatched junction bases numbered 11, after V lost 6 bases and J lost 5 bases. CDR3 DNA: TGCGCCAGCACACCTACAGCGGGAGGGTTACACAATGAGCAGTTCTTC. Its translation is CASTPTAGGLHNEQFF. The full variable domain, its missing parts supplied by reference TRBV5-1 and TRBJ2-1, is KAGVTQTPRYLIKTRGQQVTLSCSPISGHRSVSWYQQTPGQGLQFLFEYFSETQRNKGNFPGRFSGRQFSNSRSEMNVSTLELGDSALYLCASTPTAGGLHNEQFFGPGTRLTVL.

This rearrangement joins TRBV23-1 to TRBJ2-6; 7 nucleotides align to TRBD1. TRBV23-1 is an open reading frame whose function is uncertain. This CDR3 is 17 amino acids long. The trim removed 7 bases at V and 1 base at J, leaving 10 bases unmatched. CDR3 DNA: TGCGCCAGCACCTCGACAGGGAACTTGTCTGGGGCCAACGTCCTGACTTTC. It yields the protein CASTSTGNLSGANVLTF.

This clone was detected a few times. The chain is built from TRBV7-2 and TRBJ2-2; 9 bases agree with TRBD1. CDR1 is SGHTA, CDR2 FQGNSA, per germline. The junction had 11 bases not matched to a gene; V was cut back by 3 bases and J by 6 bases. This CDR3 region has 17 residues. The CDR3 sequence is CASSFPVGQGFPGELFF. The CDR3 DNA sequence: TGTGCCAGCAGCTTCCCCGTGGGACAGGGCTTTCCCGGGGAGCTGTTTTTT.

The chain joins TRBV29-1 to TRBJ1-4; 9 positions match TRBD1. V was clipped by 4 bases and J by 3 bases; unmatched bases: 6. This CDR3 spans 15 amino acids. From germline, CDR1 is SQVTM and CDR2 ANQGSEA. The CDR3 sequence is CSVGRTGGSNEKLFF. The CDR3 DNA reads TGCAGCGTTGGACGAACAGGGGGCTCTAATGAAAAACTGTTTTTT.

The chain recombines TRBV27 with TRBJ2-7; 9 bases are shared with TRBD1. J gave up 5 bases and V 3 bases, and 5 bases lay outside the gene matches. CDR3 length: 14 amino acids. Germline values: CDR1 MNHEY, CDR2 SMNVEV (reference sequence). The CDR3 region has the DNA TGTGCCAGCAGTTTTATGGACAGGGGCAACGAGCAGTACTTC. This gives the protein CASSFMDRGNEQYF.

The V gene is TRBV9, the J gene TRBJ2-7; 10 bases are a match to TRBD1. Germline CDR1 reads SGDLS; CDR2 reads YYNGEE. Unmatched junction bases numbered 7, after V lost 6 bases and J lost 4 bases. This CDR3 region has 14 residues. CDR3 sequence: CASNMGQGRYEQYF. The DNA for the CDR3 is TGTGCCAGCAACATGGGACAGGGGAGATACGAGCAGTACTTC.

This sequence joins TRBV27 and TRBJ1-2; 7 bases line up with TRBD1. This CDR3 spans 13 amino acids. The germline V gene has CDR1 MNHEY and CDR2 SMNVEV (reference sequence). J gave up 1 base and V 7 bases, and 3 bases lay outside the gene matches. The CDR3 here is CASKQGLNYGYTF. CDR3 nucleotide sequence: TGTGCCAGCAAACAGGGGCTTAACTATGGCTACACCTTC.

This clone is classed as medium-sized. The chain couples TRBV7-8 to TRBJ1-5; maybe TRBD1 (5 bases). Germline lookup yields CDR1 SGHVS and CDR2 FQNEAQ. The CDR3 is 13 residues long. Trimming stripped 1 base from V and 5 bases from J, with 6 bases between. The CDR3 DNA is TGTGCCAGCAGCTTAGTACAGGATCAGCCCCAGCATTTT. It yields the protein CASSLVQDQPQHF. The full variable domain, rest sourced from reference TRBV7-8 and TRBJ1-5, is GAGVSQSPRYKVAKRGQDVALRCDPISGHVSLFWYQQALGQGPEFLTYFQNEAQLDKSGLPSDRFFAERPEGSVSTLKIQRTQQEDSAVYLCASSLVQDQPQHFGDGTRLSIL.

The chain links TRBV28 to TRBJ2-7, with 7 bases lining up with TRBD1. The germline CDR1 and CDR2 sequences are MDHEN and SYDVKM. The V gene end was trimmed by 6 bases and the J gene end by 0 bases; junction bases not matched to a gene: 11. This CDR3 is built from 16 residues. This CDR3 reads CASSTYPRDSSYEQYF. CDR3 nucleotides: TGTGCCAGCAGCACATACCCCCGGGACAGCTCCTACGAGCAGTACTTC.

This clone came up once. The gene calls are TRBV5-1 and TRBJ1-5; D gene ambiguous. Trimming shortened V by 2 bases and J by 1 base, and 10 bases separated the two germline ends. The CDR3 loop spans 15 amino acids. CDR1 and CDR2 from the germline V gene are SGHRS and YFSETQ. Here the CDR3 reads CASSLGVMSNQPQHF. In DNA form, the CDR3 reads TGCGCCAGCAGCTTAGGAGTAATGAGCAATCAGCCCCAGCATTTT.

The chain links TRBV28 to TRBJ1-2; no reliable D call. From germline, CDR1 is MDHEN and CDR2 SYDVKM. Trimming took 3 bases from V and 5 from J, leaving 7 bases between them. The length of the CDR3 is 12 residues. The chain's CDR3 is CASSFEGYGYTF. CDR3 nucleotides: TGTGCCAGCAGTTTTGAGGGTTATGGCTACACCTTC.

V is TRBV29-1 and J is TRBJ2-6, with D maybe TRBD2 (5 bases). Per germline, CDR1 SQVTM and CDR2 ANQGSEA. The CDR3 runs to 16 residues. V lost 5 bases and J 3 bases, leaving 17 bases between the germline ends. CDR3 in DNA: TGCAGCGTTCCGGGGTATGCGTCTGGTGGGGCCAACGTCCTGACTTTC. Protein product: CSVPGYASGGANVLTF.

The V call is TRBV28, the J call TRBJ1-5, with D perhaps matching TRBD1 (6 bases). The CDR3 extends over 15 amino acids. V was shortened by 7 bases and J by 0 bases, with 13 bases between the two germline ends. Germline V gives CDR1 MDHEN, CDR2 SYDVKM. In DNA, the CDR3 is TGTGCCAGCAAACCAGGGGATTTTAGCAATCAGCCCCAGCATTTT. This encodes CASKPGDFSNQPQHF. The entire variable domain, with the rest obtained from reference TRBV28 and TRBJ1-5, is as follows: DVKVTQSSRYLVKRTGEKVFLECVQDMDHENMFWYRQDPGLGLRLIYFSYDVKMKEKGDIPEGYSVSREKKERFSLILESASTNQTSMYLCASKPGDFSNQPQHFGDGTRLSIL.

The chain carries TRBV3-1 (or the pseudogene TRBV3-2) and TRBJ1-1; tentative D call: TRBD1 (6 bases). Trimming removed 2 bases from V and 4 bases from J, with 11 bases in between. CDR1 and CDR2 from the germline V gene are LGHDT and YNNKEL (reference sequence). The CDR3 is made up of 14 amino acids. CDR3 nucleotide sequence: TGTGCCAGCAGCCAACCAGGGGTAGGCACTGAAGCTTTCTTT. Amino acid sequence: CASSQPGVGTEAFF.

This clone has ten or more counts. The chain is built from TRBV25-1 and TRBJ1-5; tentatively, D is TRBD1 (5 bases). This CDR3 is 14 amino acids long. The germline V and J ends were trimmed by 3 bases and 2 bases, with 8 bases remaining between them. CDR1 and CDR2 (germline): MGHDK, SYGVNS. CDR3 in amino acids: CASSEGGGNQPQHF. DNA of the CDR3: TGTGCCAGCAGTGAGGGGGGAGGCAATCAGCCCCAGCATTTT.

The rearrangement uses TRBV11-2 and TRBJ2-2; TRBD2 matches at 14 bases. Germline CDR1 reads SGHAT; CDR2 reads FQNNGV. This CDR3 comprises 16 residues. V gave up 7 bases and J gave up 3 bases; unmatched junction bases: 4. CDR3 coding DNA: TGTGCCAGCACCCGACTAGCGGGAGGGGACACCGGGGAGCTGTTTTTT. It encodes CASTRLAGGDTGELFF.

The chain couples TRBV5-1 to TRBJ2-3; D gene unclear. CDR3 length equals 14 residues. Germline CDR1 and CDR2: SGHRS and YFSETQ. V was pared by 4 bases and J by 2 bases, with 11 bases between. The chain's CDR3 is CASSQLGSTDTQYF. Written as DNA, the CDR3 is TGCGCCAGCAGCCAGCTAGGCTCCACAGATACGCAGTATTTT.

The chain couples TRBV5-1 to TRBJ2-3; TRBD1 matches 7 bases. Germline loops: CDR1 SGHRS, CDR2 YFSETQ. The CDR3 spans 15 residues. V lost 4 bases and J lost 2; bases outside the gene matches: 7. The CDR3 here is CASSMGQTFTDTQYF. CDR3 DNA: TGCGCCAGCAGCATGGGACAGACTTTCACAGATACGCAGTATTTT.